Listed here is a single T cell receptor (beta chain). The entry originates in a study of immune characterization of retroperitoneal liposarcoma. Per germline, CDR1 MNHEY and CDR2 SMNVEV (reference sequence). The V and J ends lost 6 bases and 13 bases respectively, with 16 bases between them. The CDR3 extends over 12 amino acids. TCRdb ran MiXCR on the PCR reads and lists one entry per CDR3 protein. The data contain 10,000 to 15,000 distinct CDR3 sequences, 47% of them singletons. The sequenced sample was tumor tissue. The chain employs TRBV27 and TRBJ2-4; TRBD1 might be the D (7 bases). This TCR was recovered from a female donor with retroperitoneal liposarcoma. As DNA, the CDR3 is TGTGCCAGCAGCAACAGGGGAGGAGAGCAGTACTTC. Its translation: CASSNRGGEQYF.